The T cell receptor beta chain described here comes from a study of blood T cell repertoires in COVID-19. Study-wide background: Specimens from acute and convalescent COVID-19 originated in the United States, Italy and Spain.

In the original processing: It was from reference gene primer amplification that nucleated cell counts were estimated. Sequencing used immunoSEQ multiplex PCR; TCRdb keeps in-frame clones, though not all of them. V, J and clone size are taken as reported in that table, and D and trimming were inferred from the DNA itself. The data show over 85,000 clones, with about 87% seen just once and roughly 5% held by the top ten. Per the germline V gene, CDR1 is LNHNV and CDR2 is YYDKDF (reference sequence). V was trimmed by 0 bases and J by 7 bases, leaving 13 bases between them. This CDR3 region has 15 residues.

The chain is built from TRBV15 and TRBJ1-3; no definite D call. Input material: peripheral blood. This clonotype originated in a man in his forties with acute or convalescent COVID-19. CDR3 sequence: CATSRDSQRWNTIYF. The CDR3 bases are TGTGCCACCAGCAGAGATTCTCAACGGTGGAACACCATATATTTT.